The 8 T cell receptor beta chains below come from one sample, sequenced in a study of T cells in women clearing cervical HPV infection. Only in-frame clones appear in the TCRdb table, and some are missing; sequencing was by immunoSEQ multiplex PCR. The repertoire table contains tens of thousands of clones. The source material was blood buffy coat. The receptors stem from a woman between 18 and 70 years old with a cervical HPV16 infection that either progressed to CIN3+ or cleared (not recorded which).

Comment on this clone: The read is 3 residues too short to cover the CDR3 end, so that end is filled in from the germline J gene. The chain employs TRBV7-2 and TRBJ1-6; TRBD1 matches at 9 bases. Germline V gene sequence: CDR1 SGHTA, CDR2 FQGNSA. J lost 6 bases, V lost 0 bases, and 3 bases had no gene match. CDR3 length: 16 amino acids. CDR3 bases read: TGTGCCAGCAGCTTAGCGGGACAGGGTTCTAATTCACCC. This encodes CASSLAGQGSNSP. The entire CDR3 reads CASSLAGQGSNSPLHF. The entire variable domain, with the rest obtained from reference TRBV7-2 and TRBJ1-6, is as follows: GAGVSQSPSNKVTEKGKDVELRCDPISGHTALYWYRQSLGQGLEFLIYFQGNSAPDKSGLPSDRFSAERTGGSVSTLTIQRTQQEDSAVYLCASSLAGQGSNSPLHFGNGTRLTVT.

To note about this clone: Read coverage stops 3 residues before the CDR3 terminus; the germline J gene supplies the remainder. The rearrangement links TRBV16 to TRBJ2-7; TRBD1 aligns across 9 bases. V dropped 6 bases and J dropped 2; count of bases not matched to a gene: 5. Looked up from germline, CDR1 is KGHSY and CDR2 is FQNENV. The CDR3 has 14 amino acids. The CDR3 loop is CASRPGTGPYEQYF. The part of the CDR3 DNA that was read is TGTGCCAGCAGACCCGGGACAGGGCCCTACGAG.

Regarding this clone: Read data end 3 residues before the CDR3 end; the end is taken from the germline J gene. The V and J genes are TRBV10-3 and TRBJ2-5; 8 bases fit TRBD2. The V gene end was trimmed by 5 bases and the J gene end by 3 bases; junction bases not matched to a gene: 11. Germline CDR1 ENHRY, CDR2 SYGVKD. This CDR3 is built from 16 residues. The sequenced part of the CDR3 DNA is TGTGCCATCAGTCATATTCCTTCGGGAGGGGAAGAGACC. It encodes CAISHIPSGGEET. In full, the CDR3 reads CAISHIPSGGEETQYF.

On this clone: Read coverage stops 3 residues before the CDR3 terminus; the germline J gene supplies the remainder. The chain is built from TRBV20-1 and TRBJ1-6, with 8 bases aligning to TRBD1. With V trimmed by 3 bases and J by 4 bases, 14 bases remained unmatched. CDR3 length: 18 amino acids. CDR1 is DFQATT, CDR2 SNEGSKA, per germline (reference sequence). The CDR3 sequence: CSASGGTGFAPYNSPLHF. The sequenced part of the CDR3 DNA is TGCAGTGCTAGTGGAGGGACAGGTTTTGCCCCATATAATTCACCC.

Of note for this clone: The read terminates 3 residues ahead of where the CDR3 ends, so the germline J gene completes it. The chain has TRBV5-1 and TRBJ2-1; TRBD2 agrees at 9 bases. The CDR3 consists of 16 residues. Germline-derived CDR1 and CDR2 are SGHRS and YFSETQ. V trimming: 0 bases; J trimming: 6 bases; junction bases outside the gene matches: 7. CDR3 sequence: CASSLGGAGGLNEQFF. The sequenced CDR3 bases are TGCGCCAGCAGCTTGGGGGGAGCGGGGGGCCTCAATGAG.

In the case of this clone: The sequence runs out 3 residues before the end of the CDR3; the remainder is reconstructed from the germline J gene. V usage is TRBV11-1 and J usage is TRBJ2-1; D is perhaps TRBD1 (5 bases). Germline CDR1 reads SGHAT; CDR2 reads FQDESV (reference sequence). The V and J ends lost 5 bases and 6 bases respectively, with 11 bases between them. The CDR3 totals 13 residues. CDR3 protein: CASSLGRVNEQFF. CDR3 DNA (partial): TGTGCCAGCAGCCTTGGCAGGGTCAATGAG. Based on the CDR3 plus reference TRBV11-1 and TRBJ2-1, the full variable domain is EAEVAQSPRYKITEKSQAVAFWCDPISGHATLYWYRQILGQGPELLVQFQDESVVDDSQLPKDRFSAERLKGVDSTLKIQPAELGDSAMYLCASSLGRVNEQFFGPGTRLTVL.

Regarding this clone: The sequence runs out 3 residues before the end of the CDR3; the remainder is reconstructed from the germline J gene. The V and J genes are TRBV5-4 and TRBJ2-5; 9 bases are a match to TRBD1. Germline CDR1 SGHNT, CDR2 YYREEE (reference sequence). The trim removed 4 bases at V and 0 bases at J, leaving 4 bases unmatched. The CDR3 runs to 15 residues. Here the CDR3 reads CASSPRQGDQETQYF. CDR3 DNA (partial): TGTGCCAGCAGCCCGCGACAGGGGGACCAAGAGACC.

With respect to this clone: The CDR3 end lies 3 residues beyond the end of the read and is filled in from the germline J gene. The chain has TRBV5-1 and TRBJ2-7; a possible D gene is TRBD2 (5 bases). V was shortened by 6 bases and J by 4 bases, with 17 bases between the two germline ends. The CDR3 is 14 amino acids. The germline V gene has CDR1 SGHRS and CDR2 YFSETQ. Here the CDR3 reads CASTPNSAGYEQYF. The sequenced part of the CDR3 DNA is TGCGCCAGCACCCCAAACTCGGCGGGTTACGAG.